This is a list of T cell receptor beta chains from one sample in a study of blood T cell repertoires in COVID-19. TCRdb's copy holds only in-frame clones and misses some; the assay was immunoSEQ multiplex PCR. The data show approximately 60,000 clones, 85% seen once. The sample comprised peripheral blood. These receptors were obtained from a human donor in a cohort sampled during active COVID-19. CDR3s include the opening cysteine and the closing phenylalanine or tryptophan.

cdr3_length: 17; v_call: TRBV7-2; cdr3_aa: CASSLATFRQAHNEQFF
cdr3_length: 16; v_call: TRBV11-3; cdr3_aa: CASSLSGQGGHNEQFF
cdr3_length: 17; v_call: TRBV7-8; cdr3_aa: CASSSTGAGLITYEQYF
cdr3_length: 15; v_call: TRBV9; cdr3_aa: CASSVGDTGIYGYTF
cdr3_length: 15; v_call: TRBV2; cdr3_aa: CASSEEGQGQETQYF
cdr3_length: 18; v_call: TRBV18; cdr3_aa: CASSRPYWDSSYNSPLHF
cdr3_length: 14; v_call: TRBV19; cdr3_aa: CASSIISGNSPLHF
cdr3_length: 13; v_call: TRBV18; cdr3_aa: CASSSLESNEQFF
cdr3_length: 16; v_call: TRBV4-3; cdr3_aa: CASSRGTSGGTNEQFF
cdr3_length: 16; v_call: TRBV10-3; cdr3_aa: CAISARRTGVMETQYF
cdr3_length: 15; v_call: TRBV9; cdr3_aa: CASSVGVAGFYEQYF
cdr3_length: 17; v_call: TRBV7-2; cdr3_aa: CASSPIGTGSAKNIQYF
cdr3_length: 16; v_call: TRBV6-2/TRBV6-3; cdr3_aa: CASSRRTGFAPLEQYF
cdr3_length: 13; v_call: TRBV5-1; cdr3_aa: CASSLGQGGEQYF
cdr3_length: 15; v_call: TRBV27; cdr3_aa: CASSIRLAGVETQYF
cdr3_length: 16; v_call: TRBV2; cdr3_aa: CASSEARGSSGNTIYF
cdr3_length: 12; v_call: TRBV5-8; cdr3_aa: CASSLQGDTQYF
cdr3_length: 13; v_call: TRBV18; cdr3_aa: CASSVTGAGEQFF
cdr3_length: 15; v_call: TRBV7-2; cdr3_aa: CASSLGTEGAYGYTF